Following are 7 T cell receptor beta chains from one sample sequenced in a study of blood T cells in healthy people across ages. Alongside a J-beta primer mix, a sample-barcoded 5' primer served in a second PCR lasting roughly 7 to 11 cycles. TCRdb ran MiXCR on the 5' RACE reads and lists one entry per CDR3 protein. The sample lists around 870,000 distinct CDR3 sequences, around 30% occurring once. The sample was blood. The receptors originated from a woman at least 80 years old in good health.

This clonotype was recorded many times. This chain uses TRBV5-1 with TRBJ2-3, with D perhaps being TRBD1 or TRBD2 (7 bases each). The germline V gene has CDR1 SGHRS and CDR2 YFSETQ. V shed 0 bases and J shed 5 bases, with 13 bases lying between them. The CDR3 covers 15 residues. The CDR3 DNA is TGCGCCAGCAGCTTGGCTTCCAGGGGGGGAGATACGCAGTATTTT. Translating it yields CASSLASRGGDTQYF.

This clonotype turned up a few times. The chain recombines TRBV10-3 with TRBJ2-1, with no clear D. Germline CDR1 and CDR2: ENHRY and SYGVKD. V shed 5 bases and J shed 9 bases, with 11 bases lying between them. The CDR3 is made up of 12 amino acids. CDR3 DNA sequence: TGTGCCATCAGTTATGAGGTCAGTGAGCAGTTCTTC. Amino acid sequence: CAISYEVSEQFF.

This clonotype has ten or more counts. The rearrangement uses TRBV12-3 or TRBV12-4 and TRBJ1-4; 10 bases fit TRBD1. The V segment lost 6 bases and the J segment 1 base; nucleotides outside the gene matches: 5. There are 16 residues in the CDR3. The CDR3 DNA reads as TGTGCCAGCAGGGCCGGGACAGGGGTAACTAATGAAAAACTGTTTTTT. Its protein product is CASRAGTGVTNEKLFF.

This clonotype was seen a handful of times. The chain links TRBV7-8 to TRBJ1-2; the match to TRBD1 covers 11 bases. This CDR3 has 15 residues. V gave up 1 base and J gave up 7 bases; unmatched junction bases: 5. Per germline, CDR1 SGHVS and CDR2 FQNEAQ. In DNA, the CDR3 is TGTGCCAGCAGCTTAGTAGGACAGGGGGCGGGTGGCTACACCTTC. Residues: CASSLVGQGAGGYTF.

The chain uses TRBV2 and TRBJ1-2; D unclear. Trimming removed 6 bases from V and 1 base from J, with 12 bases in between. The CDR3 covers 14 residues. Germline V lookup: CDR1 SNHLY, CDR2 FYNNEI. CDR3 protein: CASRGRKNNYGYTF. The CDR3 DNA reads TGTGCCAGCAGAGGCAGGAAAAATAACTATGGCTACACCTTC.

This clonotype has more than one count but fewer than ten. J is TRBJ1-2 and V is TRBV3-1; D unclear. Trimming cost V 5 bases and J 7 bases, with 8 bases left between them. The CDR3 length is 11 residues. CDR1 is LGHDT and CDR2 is YNNKEL in the germline V gene (reference sequence). As DNA, the CDR3 is TGTGCCAGCAGCGCGATCGGTGGCTACACCTTC. It encodes CASSAIGGYTF.

This clonotype was detected only a few times. Being one base from a much bigger clone, this may be a read error. The rearrangement uses TRBV3-1 and TRBJ2-1, with 7 bases aligning to TRBD2. From germline, CDR1 is LGHDT and CDR2 YNNKEL (reference sequence). This CDR3 contains 17 residues. CDR3 in DNA: TGTACCAGCAGCCGGAAGGGCTCGGGGGGACCATACAATGAGCAGTTCTTC. Its translation is CTSSRKGSGGPYNEQFF.